These 8 T cell receptor beta chains were all obtained from the same sample, sequenced in a study of blood T cell repertoires in COVID-19. Clones were read by immunoSEQ multiplex PCR, and TCRdb kept only the in-frame ones, dropping some. Of about 110,000 clones listed, 70% to 85% are singletons. The sequenced material came from peripheral blood. All receptors come from a woman aged 60-75 years with acute or convalescent COVID-19.

The table lists this clone with a count of one. V usage is TRBV7-2 and J usage is TRBJ1-4; D is undetermined. The CDR3 is 16 amino acids. The V end lost 0 bases, the J end lost 5 bases, and 13 bases lay between the germline ends. The germline gives CDR1 SGHTA, CDR2 FQGNSA. The DNA of the CDR3 is TGTGCCAGCAGCTTAGCATTGAAACAGTACAATGAAAAACTGTTTTTT. Translating gives CASSLALKQYNEKLFF.

V gene TRBV6-5 combines with J gene TRBJ1-1, with D possibly matching TRBD1 (5 bases). Germline CDR1 is MNHEY and CDR2 is SVGAGI. Between the trimmed V and J ends, which lost 6 bases and 4 bases, there was a span of 15 bases. This CDR3 has 14 residues. The CDR3 protein is CASRRTPATTEAFF. CDR3 sequence (DNA): TGTGCCAGCAGACGGACACCGGCGACCACTGAAGCTTTCTTT.

The chain couples TRBV5-1 to TRBJ1-1, with 9 bases matching TRBD1. Germline assignment: CDR1 SGHRS and CDR2 YFSETQ. This CDR3 is built from 14 residues. V was clipped by 3 bases and J by 3 bases; unmatched bases: 3. CDR3 bases: TGCGCCAGCAGCTCCGGGACAGGGTACACTGAAGCTTTCTTT. Protein: CASSSGTGYTEAFF.

The J gene is TRBJ2-7, the V gene TRBV2; 8 bases line up with TRBD1. V trimming: 4 bases; J trimming: 0 bases; junction bases outside the gene matches: 5. The CDR3 is made up of 15 amino acids. Germline assignment: CDR1 SNHLY and CDR2 FYNNEI. CDR3 sequence reads: CASSGDRGSSYEQYF. CDR3 nucleotide sequence: TGTGCCAGCAGTGGAGACAGGGGTTCCTCCTACGAGCAGTACTTC.

This clone was recorded many times. The rearrangement joins TRBV29-1 to TRBJ1-2; no firm D call. The germline gives CDR1 SQVTM, CDR2 ANQGSEA. Deletions cut 4 bases from V and 0 bases from J, with 6 bases between. The CDR3 consists of 12 residues. The CDR3 here is CSVGSANYGYTF. CDR3 sequence (DNA): TGCAGCGTTGGGTCGGCTAACTATGGCTACACCTTC.

This rearrangement joins TRBV7-2 to TRBJ2-5, with TRBD1 matching over 7 bases. V dropped 4 bases and J dropped 5; count of bases not matched to a gene: 10. Germline V lookup: CDR1 SGHTA, CDR2 FQGNSA. This CDR3 has 15 residues. CDR3 nucleotides: TGTGCCAGCAGCTCCCGACAGGGCGGTGTGGAGACCCAGTACTTC. This translates into CASSSRQGGVETQYF.

The chain combines TRBV20-1 with TRBJ2-3; possible D gene TRBD2, 5 bases. The V gene lost 6 bases and the J gene lost 6 bases, with 10 bases spanning the gap. The CDR3 extends over 11 amino acids. The germline CDR1 and CDR2 sequences are DFQATT and SNEGSKA (reference sequence). The DNA of the CDR3 is TGCAGTGCATTTAGAGGGGATACGCAGTATTTT. The encoded protein is CSAFRGDTQYF.

The count of this clone is one. This rearrangement joins TRBV28 to TRBJ1-2, with D possibly TRBD1 on 5 matching bases. The ends were cut back, 5 bases at V and 4 bases at J, with 17 bases in the middle. Germline-derived CDR1 and CDR2 are MDHEN and SYDVKM. The CDR3 contains 15 residues. The CDR3 sequence is CASSAPAGRLYGYTF. The CDR3 DNA reads TGTGCCAGCAGTGCCCCCGCGGGGCGCCTCTATGGCTACACCTTC.